This TCR beta chain was profiled in a study of T-cell reconstitution after alpha-beta-depleted transplantation in children. The library targeted TCRbeta and was prepared with unique molecular identifiers. Via MiXCR, TCRdb re-called the PCR reads, giving one row per CDR3 protein. The sample lists over 400,000 distinct CDR3 sequences, roughly 43% occurring once. V lost 3 bases, J lost 0 bases, and 17 bases lay in between. Germline-derived CDR1 and CDR2 are KGHSH and LQKENI. The CDR3 covers 17 residues. This clonotype was found a few times. Its antigen is unknown. Notes on the study in general: One year after transplant, T-cell counts and diversity came mostly from newly produced T cells. Surviving recipient cells, namely T cells and thymic progenitors, were the source of high day-60 TCRbeta diversity in some patients. It was reported that alpha-beta T cells came from several hundred expanded graft clones (about two months after transplant).

V gene TRBV18 combines with J gene TRBJ1-1; D gene ambiguous. The clonotype was recovered from a girl aged 2 to 9 with aplastic anemia, due to receive a stem cell transplant. The source material was PBMCs, sampled before TCRalphabeta/CD19-depleted stem cell transplant. In nucleotides, the CDR3 is TGTGCCAGCTCACCCCCTGAGGCCCCGAGGTTGAACACTGAAGCTTTCTTT. This gives the protein CASSPPEAPRLNTEAFF.